Described below is a single T cell receptor beta chain sequence and its context. TCRdb analysed the 5' RACE reads with MiXCR anew, one entry per CDR3 protein. The sample has 550,000 to 650,000 distinct CDR3 sequences, around 15% seen once. Deletions cut 2 bases from V and 5 bases from J, with 18 bases between. The CDR3 is made up of 16 amino acids. Germline values: CDR1 SGHAT, CDR2 FQNNGV. The data were obtained in a study of T-cell memory formation after mild COVID-19. The chain has TRBV11-2 and TRBJ1-1; D gene ambiguous. The sequencing input was PBMCs or a T cell subset sorted from them (not recorded which). This clonotype was sampled from an adult woman who had mild COVID-19 (a few samples of this study predate the infection). Cell type and time point are not known. This CDR3 reads CASSLTAGGRRTEAFF. The CDR3 nucleotides are TGTGCCAGCAGCTTAACTGCGGGTGGCAGGCGAACTGAAGCTTTCTTT.